Listed below are T cell receptor beta chains from one sample, sequenced in a study of blood T cell repertoires in COVID-19. The assay was immunoSEQ multiplex PCR, and TCRdb's table has in-frame clones only and misses some. Found here are a few hundred thousand clones, approximately 86% of them singletons; the top ten hold approximately 1.4%. The sample was peripheral blood. These receptors originate from an elderly man with acute or convalescent COVID-19. Both conserved end residues are part of each CDR3. A D gene is named only where the DNA matches it firmly. The size of a clone is reported for some rows only, either as once, few or many, or as a class for expanded clones.

j_gene	abundance	d_gene	v_gene	CDR3aa	CDR3nt
TRBJ2-3	.	TRBD2	TRBV14	CASSQGTAGGQDTQYF	TGTGCCAGCAGCCAAGGCACAGCGGGAGGGCAGGATACGCAGTATTTT
TRBJ1-1	.	.	TRBV5-1	CASSLQPTNTEAFF	TGCGCCAGCAGCTTGCAACCGACTAACACTGAAGCTTTCTTT
TRBJ2-7	.	.	TRBV2	CASSTRKGAAYF	TGTGCCAGCAGTACCCGCAAGGGAGCCGCGTACTTC
TRBJ2-5	.	TRBD1	TRBV5-1	CASSPMDRVETQYF	TGCGCCAGCAGCCCCATGGACAGGGTAGAGACCCAGTACTTC
TRBJ1-5	.	.	TRBV7-2	CASSFEALSNQPQHF	TGTGCCAGCAGCTTTGAGGCCCTTAGCAATCAGCCCCAGCATTTT
TRBJ2-7	few	.	TRBV6-5	CASSRGAYEQYF	TGTGCCAGCAGTCGCGGGGCCTACGAGCAGTACTTC
TRBJ2-7	.	TRBD2	TRBV27	CASSVLAGVVVEQYF	TGTGCCAGCAGTGTCCTAGCGGGGGTAGTTGTCGAGCAGTACTTC
TRBJ1-2	.	.	TRBV9	CASSYSQGNYGYTF	TGTGCCAGCAGCTACAGTCAGGGAAACTATGGCTACACCTTC
TRBJ1-6	.	.	TRBV20-1	CSASLGRETPLHF	TGCAGTGCTAGTCTGGGCAGAGAGACACCCCTCCACTTT
TRBJ1-5	.	.	TRBV18	CASSPARSNQPQHF	TGTGCCAGCTCACCCGCCCGGAGCAATCAGCCCCAGCATTTT
TRBJ2-5	.	TRBD2	TRBV25-1	CASSASSGSETQYF	TGTGCCAGCAGTGCCTCTAGCGGGAGTGAGACCCAGTACTTC
TRBJ1-1	once	TRBD1	TRBV27	CASSAPSRGLNTEAFF	TGTGCCAGCAGTGCTCCCTCCAGGGGGCTCAACACTGAAGCTTTCTTT
TRBJ1-2	.	.	TRBV4-2	CASSQDWLRPGSNYGYTF	TGTGCCAGCAGCCAAGATTGGTTACGTCCAGGATCTAACTATGGCTACACCTTC
TRBJ2-2	.	.	TRBV6-2/TRBV6-3	CASSPRRQAGTGELFF	TGTGCCAGCAGCCCAAGACGGCAGGCTGGAACCGGGGAGCTGTTTTTT
TRBJ2-5	once	TRBD1	TRBV7-2	CASSLRTGGGQETQYF	TGTGCCAGCAGCTTACGGACAGGGGGAGGCCAAGAGACCCAGTACTTC
TRBJ1-4	few	.	TRBV6-1	CASSEFRDNWKLFF	TGTGCCAGCAGTGAATTCAGGGATAATTGGAAACTGTTTTTT
TRBJ2-5	.	TRBD1	TRBV19	CASRGTGQGETQYF	TGTGCCAGTAGGGGGACAGGGCAAGGGGAGACCCAGTACTTC
TRBJ2-5	.	.	TRBV7-6	CASSKGGGQETQYF	TGTGCCAGCAGTAAAGGGGGGGGGCAAGAGACCCAGTACTTC
TRBJ2-7	few	TRBD2	TRBV28	CASSFFSYERESSYEQYF	TGTGCCAGCAGTTTTTTTTCATATGAGCGGGAGTCGTCCTACGAGCAGTACTTC
TRBJ2-1	.	TRBD2	TRBV3-1/TRBV3-2	CASSQSTSGGCCEQFF	TGTGCCAGCAGCCAGTCGACTAGCGGGGGGTGCTGTGAGCAGTTCTTC
TRBJ2-5	.	TRBD2	TRBV27	CASSTGTSGSWETQYF	TGTGCCAGCAGTACCGGGACTAGCGGGAGCTGGGAGACCCAGTACTTC
TRBJ1-1	.	TRBD1	TRBV29-1	CSVEDLDRGQVF	TGCAGCGTTGAAGATTTGGACAGGGGTCAGGTCTTT
TRBJ1-6	.	.	TRBV28	CASSSGEGPNSPLHF	TGTGCCAGCAGTTCCGGGGAGGGCCCAAATTCACCCCTCCACTTT
TRBJ2-3	.	.	TRBV5-1	CASSLEYTDTQYF	TGCGCCAGCAGCTTGGAATACACAGATACGCAGTATTTT
TRBJ1-2	.	.	TRBV6-5	CASSYSRGAYGYTF	TGTGCCAGCAGTTACTCAAGGGGTGCCTATGGCTACACCTTC
TRBJ2-5	.	.	TRBV9	CASSVGLGELETQYF	TGTGCCAGCAGCGTGGGACTGGGAGAACTAGAGACCCAGTACTTC
TRBJ2-1	.	TRBD2	TRBV27	CASSLYAGGKNEQFF	TGTGCCAGCAGTTTATATGCGGGAGGAAAGAATGAGCAGTTCTTC
TRBJ1-6	.	TRBD1	TRBV3-1/TRBV3-2	CASSPWDRVYNSPLHF	TGTGCCAGCAGCCCCTGGGACAGAGTCTATAATTCACCCCTCCACTTT
TRBJ2-1	.	TRBD1	TRBV9	CASSTGVGYNEQFF	TGTGCCAGCAGCACAGGGGTGGGTTACAATGAGCAGTTCTTC
TRBJ1-1	.	TRBD1	TRBV7-2	CASSFRQGLQAFF	TGTGCCAGCAGCTTCAGACAGGGGTTACAAGCTTTCTTT
TRBJ1-1	.	TRBD1	TRBV7-8	CASSAGQTHTEAFF	TGTGCCAGCAGCGCGGGACAGACCCACACTGAAGCTTTCTTT
TRBJ1-1	.	.	TRBV4-3	CASSQGLVLNTEAFF	TGCGCCAGCAGCCAGGGTCTAGTACTGAACACTGAAGCTTTCTTT
TRBJ2-7	.	TRBD1	TRBV3-1/TRBV3-2	CASSQVGTGSYEQYF	TGTGCCAGCAGCCAAGTTGGGACAGGTTCCTACGAGCAGTACTTC
TRBJ2-1	.	.	TRBV10-3	CAISDPRERSEQFF	TGTGCCATCAGTGATCCCCGGGAGAGAAGTGAGCAGTTCTTC
TRBJ1-6	.	TRBD1	TRBV27	CASGTGVRYNSPLHF	TGTGCCAGCGGGACAGGGGTTCGGTATAATTCACCCCTCCACTTT
TRBJ1-4	.	.	TRBV6-5	CASSYDGLTGEKLFF	TGTGCCAGCAGTTACGACGGGTTAACAGGTGAAAAACTGTTTTTT
TRBJ1-2	.	.	TRBV15	CATSAGDRNYGYTF	TGTGCCACCAGCGCCGGTGACAGAAACTATGGCTACACCTTC
TRBJ2-6	.	TRBD1	TRBV5-1	CASSTDRAGANVLTF	TGCGCCAGCAGCACCGACAGGGCTGGGGCCAACGTCCTGACTTTC
TRBJ1-3	.	.	TRBV11-2	CASSPKGLSSGNTIYF	TGTGCCAGCAGCCCAAAGGGACTCAGCTCTGGAAACACCATATATTTT
TRBJ2-7	.	TRBD1	TRBV19	CASSLQQGDEQYF	TGTGCCAGTAGTCTCCAACAGGGGGATGAGCAGTACTTC
TRBJ2-7	.	.	TRBV12-3/TRBV12-4	CASSLMAAYEQYF	TGTGCCAGCAGTTTGATGGCAGCCTACGAGCAGTACTTC
TRBJ2-2	.	.	TRBV20-1	CSATNTGELFF	TGCAGTGCCACGAACACCGGGGAGCTGTTTTTT
TRBJ2-7	many	TRBD2	TRBV28	CASGLRSGISEQYF	TGTGCCAGCGGCCTCCGGAGCGGGATCTCCGAGCAGTACTTC
TRBJ2-4	once	TRBD1	TRBV4-1	CASSHHGTGQNIQYF	TGCGCCAGCAGCCATCATGGGACAGGGCAAAACATTCAGTACTTC
TRBJ1-3	.	.	TRBV5-1	CASSLPGTGNTIYF	TGCGCCAGCAGCTTGCCCGGGACTGGAAACACCATATATTTT
TRBJ2-5	.	TRBD1	TRBV7-8	CASTLGGTGIQETQYF	TGTGCCAGCACCCTGGGGGGGACAGGGATACAAGAGACCCAGTACTTC
TRBJ2-3	.	.	TRBV27	CASSASGGTSTDTQYF	TGTGCCAGCAGTGCGTCGGGGGGCACTAGCACAGATACGCAGTATTTT
TRBJ2-6	few	.	TRBV7-6	CASSSLGTSGANVLTF	TGTGCCAGCAGCTCCCTAGGGACTTCTGGGGCCAACGTCCTGACTTTC
TRBJ1-1	few	.	TRBV20-1	CSASRAEQGGTEAFF	TGCAGTGCTAGTCGAGCCGAACAGGGTGGCACTGAAGCTTTCTTT
TRBJ2-4	.	TRBD2	TRBV7-6	CASSLRASGDNIQYF	TGTGCCAGCAGCTTAAGGGCTAGCGGGGATAACATTCAGTACTTC
TRBJ1-2	.	.	TRBV18	CASRSGENYGYTF	TGTGCCAGCCGTTCGGGGGAAAACTATGGCTACACCTTC
TRBJ2-7	.	.	TRBV6-2/TRBV6-3	CASSEDTTSYEQYF	TGTGCCAGCAGTGAGGACACTACCTCCTACGAGCAGTACTTC